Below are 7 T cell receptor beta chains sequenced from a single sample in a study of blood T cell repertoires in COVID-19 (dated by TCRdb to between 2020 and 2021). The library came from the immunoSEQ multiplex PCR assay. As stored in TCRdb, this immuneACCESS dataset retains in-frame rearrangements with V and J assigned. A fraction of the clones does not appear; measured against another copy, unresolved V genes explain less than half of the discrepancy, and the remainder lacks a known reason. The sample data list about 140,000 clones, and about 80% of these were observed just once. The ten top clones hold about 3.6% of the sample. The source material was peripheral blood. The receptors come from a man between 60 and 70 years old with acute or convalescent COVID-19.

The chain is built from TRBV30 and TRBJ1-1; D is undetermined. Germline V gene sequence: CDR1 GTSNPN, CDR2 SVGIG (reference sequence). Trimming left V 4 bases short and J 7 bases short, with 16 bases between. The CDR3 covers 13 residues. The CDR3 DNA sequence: TGTGCCTGGACCCATGAGTTTTCGGGTGAAGCTTTCTTT. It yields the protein CAWTHEFSGEAFF.

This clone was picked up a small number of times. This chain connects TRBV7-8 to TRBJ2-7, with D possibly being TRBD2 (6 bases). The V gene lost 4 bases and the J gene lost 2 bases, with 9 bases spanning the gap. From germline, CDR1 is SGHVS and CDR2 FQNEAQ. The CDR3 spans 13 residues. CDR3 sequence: CASSSGLAYEQYF. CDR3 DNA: TGTGCCAGCAGCTCGGGACTGGCCTACGAGCAGTACTTC.

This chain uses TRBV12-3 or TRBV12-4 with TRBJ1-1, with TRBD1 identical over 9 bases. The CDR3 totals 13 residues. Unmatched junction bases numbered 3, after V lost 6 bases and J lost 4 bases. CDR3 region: CASSRTGVTEAFF. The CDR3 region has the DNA TGTGCCAGCAGCAGGACAGGGGTCACTGAAGCTTTCTTT.

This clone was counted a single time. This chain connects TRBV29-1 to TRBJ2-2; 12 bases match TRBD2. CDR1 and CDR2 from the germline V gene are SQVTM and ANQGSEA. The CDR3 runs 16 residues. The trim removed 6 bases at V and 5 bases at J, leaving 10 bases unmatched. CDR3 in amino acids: CSVETLAGGFTGELFF. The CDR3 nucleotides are TGCAGCGTCGAAACCCTAGCGGGAGGGTTTACCGGGGAGCTGTTTTTT.

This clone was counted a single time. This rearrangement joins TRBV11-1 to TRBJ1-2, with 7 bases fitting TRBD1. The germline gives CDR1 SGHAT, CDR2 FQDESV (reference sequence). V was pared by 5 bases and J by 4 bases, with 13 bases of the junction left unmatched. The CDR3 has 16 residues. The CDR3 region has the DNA TGTGCCAGCAGCCGGACTGACAGGGCGGACCGCTATGGCTACACCTTC. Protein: CASSRTDRADRYGYTF.

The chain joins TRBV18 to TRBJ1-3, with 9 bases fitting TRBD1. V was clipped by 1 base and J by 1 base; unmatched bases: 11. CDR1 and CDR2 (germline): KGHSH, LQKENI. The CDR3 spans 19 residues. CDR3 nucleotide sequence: TGTGCCAGCTCACCACTCGGGACAGGGCTCCCAGGTTCTGGAAACACCATATATTTT. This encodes CASSPLGTGLPGSGNTIYF.

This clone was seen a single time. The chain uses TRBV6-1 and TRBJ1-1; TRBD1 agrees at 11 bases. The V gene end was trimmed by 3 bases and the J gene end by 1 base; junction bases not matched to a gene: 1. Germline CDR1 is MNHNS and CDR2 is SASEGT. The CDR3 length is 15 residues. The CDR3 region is CASSDGTGGNTEAFF. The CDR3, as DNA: TGTGCCAGCAGTGACGGGACAGGGGGGAACACTGAAGCTTTCTTT.